These T cell receptor beta chains were read from a single sample in a study of blood T cell repertoires in COVID-19. Repertoires were generated with immunoSEQ multiplex PCR, while TCRdb's copy carries only in-frame clones and drops some. Counted here are 20,000 to 30,000 clones, about nine tenths occurring once; the ten biggest clones make up 7.5% to 8%. Sequencing was done on a sample of peripheral blood. Receptors were obtained from a human donor in a cohort sampled during active COVID-19. CDR3s include the opening cysteine and the closing phenylalanine or tryptophan. The D gene is left open where the match is weak. Clone size appears in some rows only: once, few, many, or a class for an expanded clone.

d_call: .
j_call: TRBJ2-7
cdr3_length: 14
clone_size: .
v_call: TRBV7-2
cdr3_nt: TGTGCCAGCAGCGTTAGCGGTAGCTCCTACGAGCAGTACTTC
cdr3_aa: CASSVSGSSYEQYF

d_call: TRBD1
j_call: TRBJ1-1
cdr3_length: 11
clone_size: .
v_call: TRBV29-1
cdr3_nt: TGCAGCGCTCGGACAGGAACTGAAGCTTTCTTT
cdr3_aa: CSARTGTEAFF

d_call: .
j_call: TRBJ2-1
cdr3_length: 15
clone_size: .
v_call: TRBV9
cdr3_nt: TGTGCCAGCAGCGAGATCCCGGGACTCAACAATGAGCAGTTCTTC
cdr3_aa: CASSEIPGLNNEQFF

d_call: .
j_call: TRBJ1-6
cdr3_length: 14
clone_size: .
v_call: TRBV9
cdr3_nt: TGTGCCAGCAGCGTAGGGGCCAGTAATTCACCCCTCCACTTT
cdr3_aa: CASSVGASNSPLHF

d_call: .
j_call: TRBJ1-1
cdr3_length: 13
clone_size: once
v_call: TRBV6-5
cdr3_nt: TGTGCCAGCAGAGGATTGCTAGACACTGAAGCTTTCTTT
cdr3_aa: CASRGLLDTEAFF

d_call: .
j_call: TRBJ1-1
cdr3_length: 12
clone_size: .
v_call: TRBV24-1
cdr3_nt: TGTGCCACCAGTGAAACAGGGAGTAGGGCTTTCTTT
cdr3_aa: CATSETGSRAFF

d_call: TRBD1
j_call: TRBJ1-5
cdr3_length: 15
clone_size: .
v_call: TRBV2
cdr3_nt: TGTGCCAGCAGAGTGGGACAGGGGGAAACTCAGCCCCAGCATTTT
cdr3_aa: CASRVGQGETQPQHF

d_call: .
j_call: TRBJ2-1
cdr3_length: 15
clone_size: .
v_call: TRBV6-5
cdr3_nt: TGTGCCAGCAGTCCCCAGGGTTTGTCCTACAATGAGCAGTTCTTC
cdr3_aa: CASSPQGLSYNEQFF

d_call: TRBD1
j_call: TRBJ1-1
cdr3_length: 12
clone_size: .
v_call: TRBV10-3
cdr3_nt: TGTGCCATCAGTGAAGGGACAGGGACAGCTTTCTTT
cdr3_aa: CAISEGTGTAFF

d_call: TRBD1
j_call: TRBJ2-3
cdr3_length: 14
clone_size: .
v_call: TRBV28
cdr3_nt: TGTGCCAGCACGATGGGACAGGGGTCAGATACGCAGTATTTT
cdr3_aa: CASTMGQGSDTQYF

d_call: .
j_call: TRBJ2-7
cdr3_length: 16
clone_size: .
v_call: TRBV23-1
cdr3_nt: TGCGCCAGCAGTCAATCAGAGGAACCTGCATCAATCGAGCAGTACTTC
cdr3_aa: CASSQSEEPASIEQYF

d_call: TRBD1
j_call: TRBJ2-5
cdr3_length: 14
clone_size: .
v_call: TRBV9
cdr3_nt: TGTGCCAGCAGCGTGCAGGGGGCAGGAGAGACCCAGTACTTC
cdr3_aa: CASSVQGAGETQYF

d_call: .
j_call: TRBJ2-2
cdr3_length: 13
clone_size: .
v_call: TRBV11-2
cdr3_nt: TGTGCCAGCGTGGGCTGGGACACCGGGGAGCTGTTTTTT
cdr3_aa: CASVGWDTGELFF

d_call: TRBD2
j_call: TRBJ2-1
cdr3_length: 16
clone_size: few
v_call: TRBV15
cdr3_nt: TGTGCCACCAGCAGAGAAATAGCGGGAGTGTATAATGAGCAGTTCTTC
cdr3_aa: CATSREIAGVYNEQFF

d_call: TRBD1
j_call: TRBJ2-7
cdr3_length: 14
clone_size: few
v_call: TRBV5-1
cdr3_nt: TGCGCCAGCAGCTGGGACAGGGAGAATGACGAGCAGTACTTC
cdr3_aa: CASSWDRENDEQYF

d_call: .
j_call: TRBJ2-6
cdr3_length: 14
clone_size: .
v_call: TRBV19
cdr3_nt: TGTGCCAGTGAAAGGGGGACTGGGGCCAACGTCCTGACTTTC
cdr3_aa: CASERGTGANVLTF

d_call: .
j_call: TRBJ2-4
cdr3_length: 17
clone_size: .
v_call: TRBV7-2
cdr3_nt: TGTGCCAGCAGCTTATCCCACAGGGCCTCCTCGGGAAACATTCAGTACTTC
cdr3_aa: CASSLSHRASSGNIQYF

d_call: .
j_call: TRBJ1-4
cdr3_length: 13
clone_size: .
v_call: TRBV19
cdr3_nt: TGTGCCAGTAACAGGGCGAAGGATGAAAAACTGTTTTTT
cdr3_aa: CASNRAKDEKLFF

d_call: .
j_call: TRBJ2-2
cdr3_length: 15
clone_size: .
v_call: TRBV4-3
cdr3_nt: TGCGCCAGCAGCCAGGAAAACAGGAACACCGGGGAGCTGTTTTTT
cdr3_aa: CASSQENRNTGELFF

d_call: .
j_call: TRBJ2-3
cdr3_length: 16
clone_size: .
v_call: TRBV7-9
cdr3_nt: TGTGCCAGCAGCTTGATCACCTCCGGGAATAAAGATACGCAGTATTTT
cdr3_aa: CASSLITSGNKDTQYF

d_call: .
j_call: TRBJ2-1
cdr3_length: 12
clone_size: .
v_call: TRBV19
cdr3_nt: TGTGCCAGTAGTCTTGGGCGGGGTGAGCAGTTCTTC
cdr3_aa: CASSLGRGEQFF

d_call: TRBD1
j_call: TRBJ1-1
cdr3_length: 14
clone_size: .
v_call: TRBV10-3
cdr3_nt: TGTGCCATCAGGACAACAGGGGGCGTTACTGAAGCTTTCTTT
cdr3_aa: CAIRTTGGVTEAFF

d_call: TRBD1
j_call: TRBJ1-5
cdr3_length: 15
clone_size: .
v_call: TRBV10-3
cdr3_nt: TGTGCCATCAGTGAGACGGGGACAGGGAATCAGCCCCAGCATTTT
cdr3_aa: CAISETGTGNQPQHF

d_call: TRBD2
j_call: TRBJ2-3
cdr3_length: 15
clone_size: .
v_call: TRBV5-4
cdr3_nt: TGTGCCACCTCCAGGGGCGGGGGGGCTGCAGATACGCAGTATTTT
cdr3_aa: CATSRGGGAADTQYF

d_call: TRBD2
j_call: TRBJ2-7
cdr3_length: 14
clone_size: .
v_call: TRBV7-8
cdr3_nt: TGTGCCAGCAGCTTAGAAGAGCGGGACTACGAGCAGTACTTC
cdr3_aa: CASSLEERDYEQYF

d_call: TRBD1
j_call: TRBJ1-3
cdr3_length: 16
clone_size: .
v_call: TRBV3-1/TRBV3-2
cdr3_nt: TGTGCCAGCAGCCCTTGGGACGGGACAGGGAGAAACACCATATATTTT
cdr3_aa: CASSPWDGTGRNTIYF

d_call: .
j_call: TRBJ1-1
cdr3_length: 14
clone_size: few
v_call: TRBV11-3
cdr3_nt: TGTGCCAGCAGCCCGGACAGCGCCCGCACTGAAGCTTTCTTT
cdr3_aa: CASSPDSARTEAFF

d_call: .
j_call: TRBJ2-3
cdr3_length: 14
clone_size: .
v_call: TRBV7-9
cdr3_nt: TGTGCCAGCAACGGGGACTTCCTCACAGATACGCAGTATTTT
cdr3_aa: CASNGDFLTDTQYF

d_call: TRBD2
j_call: TRBJ2-7
cdr3_length: 14
clone_size: .
v_call: TRBV28
cdr3_nt: TGTGCCAGCAGCCAGAGCGGGAATTTCTACGAGCAGTACTTC
cdr3_aa: CASSQSGNFYEQYF

d_call: .
j_call: TRBJ2-3
cdr3_length: 14
clone_size: .
v_call: TRBV5-1
cdr3_nt: TGCGCCAGCAGTTCAGGACAGTACACAGATACGCAGTATTTT
cdr3_aa: CASSSGQYTDTQYF

d_call: .
j_call: TRBJ1-4
cdr3_length: 12
clone_size: .
v_call: TRBV2
cdr3_nt: TGTGCCAGCACGGGGGAATCGTGGAAACTGTTTTTT
cdr3_aa: CASTGESWKLFF

d_call: .
j_call: TRBJ1-3
cdr3_length: 16
clone_size: .
v_call: TRBV5-6
cdr3_nt: TGTGCCAGCAGCTTGGGCTCGGGACAAACTGGAAACACCATATATTTT
cdr3_aa: CASSLGSGQTGNTIYF

d_call: TRBD2
j_call: TRBJ2-3
cdr3_length: 19
clone_size: once
v_call: TRBV7-2
cdr3_nt: TGTGCCAGCAGCTCCCGGCGGACTAGCGGGGCACAACGATTGGATACGCAGTATTTT
cdr3_aa: CASSSRRTSGAQRLDTQYF

d_call: TRBD2
j_call: TRBJ2-5
cdr3_length: 14
clone_size: .
v_call: TRBV24-1
cdr3_nt: TGTGCCACCAGTGACCCAAGGGGAGGGGAAACCCAGTACTTC
cdr3_aa: CATSDPRGGETQYF

d_call: .
j_call: TRBJ2-1
cdr3_length: 14
clone_size: .
v_call: TRBV4-1
cdr3_nt: TGCGCCAGCAGCCAAGTTGGCGGAAACAATGAGCAGTTCTTC
cdr3_aa: CASSQVGGNNEQFF

d_call: .
j_call: TRBJ1-1
cdr3_length: 15
clone_size: .
v_call: TRBV5-1
cdr3_nt: TGCGCCAGCAGCTTGGAGGCAGGTGGGAACACTGAAGCTTTCTTT
cdr3_aa: CASSLEAGGNTEAFF

d_call: .
j_call: TRBJ2-1
cdr3_length: 13
clone_size: few
v_call: TRBV6-4
cdr3_nt: TGTGCCAGCTCAAGCGGCATTTACAATGAGCAGTTCTTC
cdr3_aa: CASSSGIYNEQFF

d_call: TRBD1
j_call: TRBJ1-5
cdr3_length: 13
clone_size: few
v_call: TRBV6-5
cdr3_nt: TGTGCCAGCAGGCCAGACAGGGTTCAGCCCCAGCATTTT
cdr3_aa: CASRPDRVQPQHF

d_call: TRBD1
j_call: TRBJ1-1
cdr3_length: 12
clone_size: .
v_call: TRBV29-1
cdr3_nt: TGCAGCGTCCGACAGGGGAACACTGAAGCTTTCTTT
cdr3_aa: CSVRQGNTEAFF

d_call: TRBD2
j_call: TRBJ2-1
cdr3_length: 15
clone_size: .
v_call: TRBV7-9
cdr3_nt: TGTGCCAGCAGCTTAAGGGTAGCGGGGCTAAATGAGCAGTTCTTC
cdr3_aa: CASSLRVAGLNEQFF

d_call: TRBD1
j_call: TRBJ2-7
cdr3_length: 14
clone_size: .
v_call: TRBV7-9
cdr3_nt: TGTGCCAGCGCTCCGGGACAGGGGGCCTCCGAGCAGTACTTC
cdr3_aa: CASAPGQGASEQYF

d_call: .
j_call: TRBJ2-2
cdr3_length: 13
clone_size: .
v_call: TRBV5-1
cdr3_nt: TGCGCCAGCAGCCGAACAGTGGCCGGGGAGCTGTTTTTT
cdr3_aa: CASSRTVAGELFF

d_call: .
j_call: TRBJ1-1
cdr3_length: 16
clone_size: .
v_call: TRBV9
cdr3_nt: TGTGCCAGCAGCGTAGGACAGGCGGGGGTGAGCACTGAAGCTTTCTTT
cdr3_aa: CASSVGQAGVSTEAFF

d_call: TRBD2
j_call: TRBJ2-7
cdr3_length: 13
clone_size: once
v_call: TRBV2
cdr3_nt: TGTGCCAGCAGCGACCGACTAGCGGATATACCGTACTTC
cdr3_aa: CASSDRLADIPYF

d_call: TRBD1
j_call: TRBJ1-6
cdr3_length: 15
clone_size: .
v_call: TRBV19
cdr3_nt: TGTGCCAGTAGGATGACAGGGGGTGGAGATTCACCCCTCCACTTT
cdr3_aa: CASRMTGGGDSPLHF

d_call: TRBD2
j_call: TRBJ2-7
cdr3_length: 13
clone_size: .
v_call: TRBV2
cdr3_nt: TGTGCCAGCGGCGGGAGAGGGGTCTACGAGCAGTACTTC
cdr3_aa: CASGGRGVYEQYF

d_call: TRBD2
j_call: TRBJ2-3
cdr3_length: 16
clone_size: .
v_call: TRBV28
cdr3_nt: TGTGCCAGCACTGTGGCTAGCGGGAGAAGAACAGATACGCAGTATTTT
cdr3_aa: CASTVASGRRTDTQYF

d_call: .
j_call: TRBJ2-1
cdr3_length: 14
clone_size: .
v_call: TRBV4-1
cdr3_nt: TGCGCCAGCAGCCAAGGAGGGAGTGTAAATGAGCAGTTCTTC
cdr3_aa: CASSQGGSVNEQFF

d_call: TRBD1
j_call: TRBJ1-2
cdr3_length: 15
clone_size: .
v_call: TRBV27
cdr3_nt: TGTGCCAGCAGTTTAACCGGACAGGGGGCGCTTGGCTACACCTTC
cdr3_aa: CASSLTGQGALGYTF

d_call: TRBD1
j_call: TRBJ1-1
cdr3_length: 13
clone_size: .
v_call: TRBV12-3/TRBV12-4
cdr3_nt: TGTGCCAGCAGCATAACAGGGGGATCTGAAGCTTTCTTT
cdr3_aa: CASSITGGSEAFF

d_call: .
j_call: TRBJ2-1
cdr3_length: 16
clone_size: .
v_call: TRBV6-1
cdr3_nt: TGTGCCAGCAGTGAACGAAGGAGGGGCACCTACAATGAGCAGTTCTTC
cdr3_aa: CASSERRRGTYNEQFF

d_call: TRBD1
j_call: TRBJ1-2
cdr3_length: 14
clone_size: .
v_call: TRBV6-5
cdr3_nt: TGTGCCAGCAGCCGACAGGGGCCTAACTATGGCTACACCTTC
cdr3_aa: CASSRQGPNYGYTF

d_call: .
j_call: TRBJ1-3
cdr3_length: 17
clone_size: .
v_call: TRBV7-8
cdr3_nt: TGTGCCAGCAGCTTAGGTTCCAGGGCAGCAGATCGAAACACCATATATTTT
cdr3_aa: CASSLGSRAADRNTIYF